Following are 14 T cell receptor beta chains from one sample sequenced in a study of blood T cell repertoires in COVID-19. Method: immunoSEQ multiplex PCR; TCRdb's copy keeps in-frame clones and lacks some. This sample has under 50,000 clones; approximately 80% occur once, and the top ten carry around 50%. Sequences were obtained from peripheral blood. The receptors shown here come from a man aged 65-85 years with acute or convalescent COVID-19.

V gene TRBV3-1 (or the pseudogene TRBV3-2) combines with J gene TRBJ2-3; D is possibly TRBD2 (6 bases). The germline V and J ends were trimmed by 4 bases and 2 bases, with 13 bases remaining between them. The CDR3 consists of 15 residues. In germline, CDR1 is LGHDT, CDR2 YNNKEL (reference sequence). CDR3 region: CASSPPGLTTDTQYF. CDR3 in DNA: TGTGCCAGCAGCCCTCCGGGACTTACCACAGATACGCAGTATTTT.

The chain carries TRBV5-4 and TRBJ1-5, with a possible D match to TRBD1 (5 bases). CDR1 is SGHNT, CDR2 YYREEE, per germline (reference sequence). The CDR3 sequence is 13 residues long. V lost 4 bases, J lost 9 bases, and 14 bases lay in between. The CDR3 bases are TGTGCCAGCAGCCCCGACAGTACGGGGCCCCAGCATTTT. Amino acids: CASSPDSTGPQHF.

The rearrangement links TRBV4-2 to TRBJ2-1; weak D call: TRBD2 (6 bases). V dropped 0 bases and J dropped 6 bases, with 9 bases sitting between them. Germline V gene lookup returns CDR1 LGHNA and CDR2 YNFKEQ. The CDR3 has 14 residues. The CDR3 DNA reads as TGTGCCAGCAGCCAAGATCGCGGGGTCAATGAGCAGTTCTTC. It is translated as CASSQDRGVNEQFF.

The chain carries TRBV7-2 and TRBJ1-2; 7 bases line up with TRBD1. The CDR3 is 13 amino acids. Germline lookup yields CDR1 SGHTA and CDR2 FQGNSA. V was clipped by 5 bases and J by 4 bases; unmatched bases: 4. CDR3 region: CASSAGQTYGYTF. The CDR3 bases are TGTGCCAGCAGCGCGGGACAGACCTATGGCTACACCTTC. Full variable domain (remainder filled in from reference TRBV7-2 and TRBJ1-2): GAGVSQSPSNKVTEKGKDVELRCDPISGHTALYWYRQSLGQGLEFLIYFQGNSAPDKSGLPSDRFSAERTGGSVSTLTIQRTQQEDSAVYLCASSAGQTYGYTFGSGTRLTVV.

The genes are TRBV11-2 and TRBJ1-1; maybe TRBD1 (5 bases). Germline CDR1 reads SGHAT; CDR2 reads FQNNGV. CDR3 size: 18 residues. Deletions cut 0 bases from V and 4 bases from J, with 21 bases between. The CDR3 here is CASSLDGPGRSRVTEAFF. Here the CDR3 DNA reads TGTGCCAGCAGCTTAGACGGTCCCGGTCGGTCCAGGGTCACTGAAGCTTTCTTT.

The gene calls are TRBV9 and TRBJ1-5; D is uncertain. Trimming pared 0 bases from V and 4 bases from J, leaving 14 bases between. This CDR3 comprises 16 residues. CDR1 and CDR2 (germline): SGDLS, YYNGEE. The CDR3 is CASSVDSRPRNQPQHF. As DNA, the CDR3 is TGTGCCAGCAGCGTAGATAGCCGGCCCCGAAATCAGCCCCAGCATTTT.

The chain joins TRBV11-2 to TRBJ2-7; tentatively, D is TRBD2 (5 bases). The CDR3 runs to 13 residues. The germline V gene has CDR1 SGHAT and CDR2 FQNNGV. V was cut by 7 bases and J by 7 bases, with 17 bases left in between. The chain's CDR3 is CASTLSGSGEQYF. The CDR3 DNA follows: TGTGCCAGCACTCTTTCGGGGTCGGGGGAGCAGTACTTC.

In its sample, this clone was seen once. The chain has TRBV19 and TRBJ1-6; D might be TRBD1 (6 bases). The V gene's germline CDR1 is LNHDA and CDR2 SQIVND (reference sequence). V gave up 7 bases and J gave up 9 bases, with 19 bases separating them. The CDR3 contains 15 residues. The CDR3 is CASNIGTKGTSPLHF. CDR3 bases: TGTGCCAGTAATATTGGGACAAAAGGGACTTCACCCCTCCACTTT.

The chain employs TRBV10-3 and TRBJ1-1; a possible D gene is TRBD1 (6 bases). This CDR3 has 13 amino acids. CDR1 ENHRY and CDR2 SYGVKD come from the germline V gene. V was clipped by 8 bases and J by 5 bases, with 15 bases between them. The CDR3: CAIRDGGRTEAFF. In DNA form, the CDR3 reads TGTGCCATCCGAGATGGGGGCCGTACTGAAGCTTTCTTT.

The chain joins TRBV7-2 to TRBJ2-3; 10 bases align to TRBD2. CDR3 length equals 17 residues. The germline CDR1 and CDR2 sequences are SGHTA and FQGNSA. V gave up 3 bases and J gave up 4 bases; unmatched junction bases: 10. CDR3 in DNA: TGTGCCAGCAGCTTTATCCTAGCGGGAGATGGGGCAGATACGCAGTATTTT. The encoded protein is CASSFILAGDGADTQYF.

The V and J genes are TRBV7-2 and TRBJ2-2; D gene unclear. The CDR3 consists of 15 residues. The germline CDR1 and CDR2 sequences are SGHTA and FQGNSA. Between the trimmed V and J ends, which lost 2 bases and 4 bases, there was a span of 11 bases. As DNA, the CDR3 is TGTGCCAGCAGCTTAAGAGGAGAGGTCACCGGGGAGCTGTTTTTT. Residues: CASSLRGEVTGELFF.

This clone was seen a single time. The rearrangement joins TRBV7-9 to TRBJ1-6; possible D gene TRBD1, 5 bases. Germline CDR1 SEHNR, CDR2 FQNEAQ (reference sequence). The CDR3 totals 12 residues. Trimming stripped 6 bases from V and 10 bases from J, with 10 bases between. The CDR3 loop is CASRYGGSPLHF. The CDR3 coding sequence is TGTGCCAGCAGGTACGGGGGATCACCCCTCCACTTT.

V is TRBV12-3 or TRBV12-4 and J is TRBJ2-7, with TRBD2 matching 10 bases. This CDR3 contains 13 residues. V gave up 6 bases and J gave up 3 bases; unmatched junction bases: 2. The CDR3 loop reads CASSRTSGYEQYF. The CDR3 coding sequence is TGTGCCAGCAGCCGGACTAGCGGCTACGAGCAGTACTTC.

The chain carries TRBV6-2 or TRBV6-3 and TRBJ2-3; 8 bases map to TRBD1. In germline, CDR1 is MNHEY, CDR2 SVGEGT. With V trimmed by 2 bases and J by 6 bases, 4 bases remained unmatched. The CDR3 covers 14 residues. CDR3 sequence (DNA): TGTGCCAGCAGTTACACTTACAGGGGGGATACGCAGTATTTT. Its protein product is CASSYTYRGDTQYF.